This T cell receptor beta chain was captured in a study of cytomegalovirus exposure and HLA in healthy donors. The PCR had 60 Vbeta and 13 Jbeta primers. Sequencing was performed with immunoSEQ multiplex PCR; in TCRdb, only in-frame clones are kept and a portion is missing. Of some 130,000 clones detected, about four fifths appear once; the ten largest clones hold about 4.4%. Germline V gene lookup returns CDR1 SEHNR and CDR2 FQNEAQ (reference sequence). The CDR3 runs 16 residues. After removal of 1 base from V and 9 bases from J, the junction contained 9 bases not matched to a gene. The rearrangement links TRBV7-9 to TRBJ2-1; 10 nucleotides line up with TRBD1. Sequenced sample: PBMCs. The clonotype was recovered from a man aged 25-45 years in good health. The CDR3 loop reads CASSLVVGTGEGEQFF. CDR3 DNA: TGTGCCAGCAGCTTAGTGGTAGGGACAGGGGAGGGTGAGCAGTTCTTC.